Sequencing of this T cell receptor beta chain was carried out in a study of technical replicates of blood from a few donors (dated by TCRdb to the late 2010s). Libraries were built with the immunoSEQ multiplex PCR assay. TCRdb obtained this table from immuneACCESS and retained in-frame rearrangements with V and J assigned. These tables miss some clones; where compared with another copy, unresolved V genes account for less than half of the shortfall, and the remainder is unexplained. The sample has tens of thousands of clones on record, over 85% of them singletons. The ten top clones hold less than 5% of the sample. Regarding this clone: This receptor's antigen is unknown. No base quality information exists; no much larger clone differs at one position.

In the germline V gene, CDR1 corresponds to ENHRY and CDR2 to SYGVKD. Including cysteine and phenylalanine, the CDR3 has 15 amino acids. The kept DNA is CDR3 alone, 45 bases in frame from the first base. V loses 5 bases at its end and J loses 4 bases; junction bases beyond the gene matches: 9. The sequencing sample was made of PBMCs. The clonotype comes from a human donor in good health. Some clones in this sample may be carry-over from other donors' samples. The rearranged segments are TRBV10-3 and TRBJ1-1; 8 bases in the junction line up with TRBD1. CDR3 region: CAISMDRAVITEAFF. The bases are TGTGCCATCAGTATGGACAGGGCGGTGATCACTGAAGCTTTCTTT.